The TCR beta chain under discussion was sequenced for a study of blood T cells in healthy people across ages. Findings and limits, study-wide: Unsorted PBMC material precluded a definitive naive versus antigen-experienced comparison. There were more naive CD4+ cells and higher diversity in long-lived donors than in aged donors.

The CDR3 runs to 13 residues. A sample-barcoded 5' primer and a J-beta primer mix were used in a second PCR of roughly 7 to 12 cycles. A minimum of 2.5 million CDR3-containing paired-end reads was obtained for each sample. From the 5' RACE reads, TCRdb called clonotypes with MiXCR, one entry per CDR3 protein. The sample has around 1.7 million distinct CDR3 sequences; roughly 27% are singletons. Individuals who donated were healthy Caucasians from Russia aged roughly 6 to 90. A remark on this clonotype: As yet, its antigen is unknown. An end of the junction differs from the germline gene, which may be a read error.

The clonotype comes from a woman aged 25 to 45 in good health. V is TRBV12-3 or TRBV12-4 and J is TRBJ1-2; D gene unclear. The specimen sequenced was blood. In DNA, the CDR3 is TGTGCCCGCAGTTTAAGGGTTCTAGGAGGCTACACCTTC. This translates into CARSLRVLGGYTF.